This TCR beta chain emerged from a study of T cells in Graves' hyperthyroidism and ophthalmopathy. Per the germline V gene, CDR1 is SQVTM and CDR2 is ANQGSEA. The CDR3 has 13 residues. Authors of the study amplified TCR beta CDR3 regions from RNA transcripts. In the first-round RT-PCR of the TCR CDR3, the HTBI primer set was used. A single record per CDR3 protein comes from TCRdb applying MiXCR to the multiplex PCR reads. The repertoire holds around 760,000 distinct CDR3 sequences, with under 45% as singletons. J is TRBJ2-7 and V is TRBV29-1, with D perhaps given as TRBD1 or TRBD2 (5 bases each). The DNA matches TRBJ2-1 better at its end, which makes the J call doubtful. The sequencing sample was made of blood. This receptor was taken from a woman between 40 and 50 years old with Graves' hyperthyroidism. The chain's CDR3 is CSGGIGTYNEQFF. The CDR3 DNA sequence: TGCAGCGGGGGGATCGGGACCTACAATGAGCAGTTCTTC.